This record covers a single T cell receptor (beta chain). Its target is not known. These data belong to a study of cytomegalovirus exposure and HLA in healthy donors. Study information: HLA-typed donors contributed around 88 million unique TCRs, which were held in an early data release. General study points: For most TCR sequences rarity was the rule, although some public TCRs occurred in many donors. With further analysis later on, most CMV-associated TCR beta chains appeared HLA-restricted.

PCR primers comprised 60 Vbeta and 13 Jbeta primers. The assay was immunoSEQ multiplex PCR, and TCRdb's table has in-frame clones only and misses some. The profile shows 95,000 to 120,000 clones, approximately 80% of them singletons. Sequencing was carried out using PBMCs. The clonotype was recovered from a young woman in good health and CMV-seropositive.

The CDR3 DNA reads as TGTGCCAGCAGCCAAATTGCAGGGGGCTATTCACCCCTCCACTTT. It encodes CASSQIAGGYSPLHF. The J gene is TRBJ1-6, the V gene TRBV14; 8 bases line up with TRBD1. Germline CDR1 and CDR2: SGHDN and FVKESK. This CDR3 spans 15 amino acids. Trimming took 2 bases from V and 8 from J; bases not matched to a gene: 5.